This entry lists 17 T cell receptor beta chains sequenced from one sample in a study of T cells in localized non-small cell lung cancer. The table came from immunoSEQ multiplex PCR; TCRdb's copy has only in-frame clones and leaves some out. Of 2,800 or so clones listed, 33% are singletons. Sample: normal lung tissue next to the tumor, taken before any cancer treatment. These receptor sequences come from a man aged 35-75 years with stage I lung adenocarcinoma.

The CDR3 region is CASSLTSVGGETQYF. Here the CDR3 DNA reads TGTGCCAGCAGCTTAACCTCTGTGGGAGGGGAGACCCAGTACTTC. The V gene is TRBV11-3, the J gene TRBJ2-5, with 7 bases aligning to TRBD2. Germline V gives CDR1 SGHNT, CDR2 YENEEA. V shed 2 bases, J shed 5 bases, and the junction held 8 bases outside the gene matches. The CDR3 runs to 15 residues. The full variable domain, in which reference TRBV11-3 and TRBJ2-5 provide the parts outside the CDR3, is EAGVVQSPRYKIIEKKQPVAFWCNPISGHNTLYWYLQNLGQGPELLIRYENEEAVDDSQLPKDRFSAERLKGVDSTLKIQPAELGDSAVYLCASSLTSVGGETQYFGPGTRLLVL.

This sequence joins TRBV19 and TRBJ2-7, with TRBD1 identical over 8 bases. Trimming took 3 bases from V and 4 from J; bases not matched to a gene: 11. The CDR3 covers 16 residues. CDR1 is LNHDA and CDR2 is SQIVND in the germline V gene (reference sequence). DNA of the CDR3: TGTGCCAGTAGTATCCAGCTTCGACAGGGGCAGTACGAGCAGTACTTC. It codes for CASSIQLRQGQYEQYF.

In its sample, this clone was seen a few times. The J gene is TRBJ1-1, the V gene TRBV11-3, with D possibly being TRBD1 (6 bases). This CDR3 is 15 amino acids long. Trimming removed 6 bases from V and 3 bases from J, with 17 bases in between. CDR1 is SGHNT and CDR2 is YENEEA in the germline V gene. As DNA, the CDR3 is TGTGCCAGCAGTCCTGCAGGGGTGCCGGACACTGAAGCTTTCTTT. The encoded protein is CASSPAGVPDTEAFF.

This chain links TRBV28 with TRBJ1-1, with a tentative D call TRBD1 (5 bases). The CDR3 is 14 residues long. The V end lost 2 bases, the J end lost 4 bases, and 11 bases lay between the germline ends. From germline, CDR1 is MDHEN and CDR2 SYDVKM. CDR3 protein: CASSLSEGSTEAFF. CDR3 DNA sequence: TGTGCCAGCAGTTTAAGCGAGGGGAGCACTGAAGCTTTCTTT.

The CDR3 bases are TGTGCCAGCAGGCAGGGCGATTATGGGACGGGGAAGCACACTGAAGCTTTCTTT. As protein: CASRQGDYGTGKHTEAFF. The chain links TRBV11-3 to TRBJ1-1; maybe TRBD1 (5 bases). Germline lookup yields CDR1 SGHNT and CDR2 YENEEA. This CDR3 has 18 residues. Trimming shortened V by 6 bases and J by 3 bases, and 26 bases separated the two germline ends.

The CDR3, as DNA: TGTGCCAGTAGTATTTTGAGACAGGGAGGTCAGCCCCAGCATTTT. This translates into CASSILRQGGQPQHF. J is TRBJ1-5 and V is TRBV19; 7 bases fit TRBD1. Per the germline V gene, CDR1 is LNHDA and CDR2 is SQIVND (reference sequence). The CDR3 spans 15 residues. V gave up 3 bases and J gave up 6 bases; unmatched junction bases: 8.

V is TRBV30 and J is TRBJ1-2, with no clear D. The CDR3 consists of 12 residues. Germline CDR1 and CDR2: GTSNPN and SVGIG (reference sequence). Trimming shortened V by 5 bases and J by 6 bases, and 13 bases separated the two germline ends. The CDR3 spells CAWENEGDGYTF. CDR3 coding DNA: TGTGCCTGGGAAAACGAGGGTGATGGCTACACCTTC.

This clone has only a few counts. CDR3 loop: CASSAFTGTGKAFF. The CDR3 DNA sequence: TGTGCCAGCAGTGCGTTTACCGGGACAGGGAAAGCTTTCTTT. This chain uses TRBV27 with TRBJ1-1; 9 bases are shared with TRBD1. V trimming: 5 bases; J trimming: 9 bases; junction bases outside the gene matches: 10. Germline assignment: CDR1 MNHEY and CDR2 SMNVEV (reference sequence). There are 14 residues in the CDR3.

J is TRBJ2-1 and V is TRBV30, with 11 bases lining up with TRBD1. Germline lookup yields CDR1 GTSNPN and CDR2 SVGIG (reference sequence). The CDR3 contains 14 residues. After removal of 2 bases from V and 7 bases from J, the junction contained 4 bases not matched to a gene. The CDR3 here is CAWSRTGGENEQFF. CDR3 bases: TGTGCCTGGAGTAGGACAGGGGGCGAGAATGAGCAGTTCTTC.

This clone is medium-sized in the sample. The junction departs from germline at one end; a sequencing error may be responsible. The chain is built from TRBV6-8 and TRBJ2-7; TRBD1 aligns across 7 bases. Looked up from germline, CDR1 is MNHGY and CDR2 is SAAAGT. The CDR3 consists of 14 residues. The CDR3 region is CAISPSVGGNEQYF. In nucleotides, the CDR3 is TGTGCCATCAGTCCGTCGGTAGGGGGCAACGAGCAGTACTTC.

The genes are TRBV19 and TRBJ2-7; TRBD1 matches at 8 bases. CDR3 size: 15 residues. Germline values: CDR1 LNHDA, CDR2 SQIVND (reference sequence). J was trimmed by 4 bases and V by 6 bases; bases with no gene match: 11. The CDR3: CASSDGQGGIYEQYF. DNA of the CDR3: TGTGCCAGTAGCGACGGACAGGGAGGCATATACGAGCAGTACTTC.

In its sample, this clone was seen a few times. This chain uses TRBV12-5 with TRBJ2-5, with 7 bases matching TRBD1. The germline V gene has CDR1 LGHNT and CDR2 FRNRAP. The CDR3 covers 14 residues. CDR3 sequence: CASTLTGTQETQYF. CDR3 in DNA: TGTGCCAGCACTCTGACAGGGACCCAAGAGACCCAGTACTTC.

The chain couples TRBV19 to TRBJ1-1; D uncertain. Germline V gene lookup returns CDR1 LNHDA and CDR2 SQIVND (reference sequence). This CDR3 is 16 amino acids long. Trimming took off 1 base at V and 0 bases at J, with 12 bases between the two ends. The CDR3 sequence: CASSIGILTLNTEAFF. For the CDR3, the DNA is TGTGCCAGTAGTATAGGGATCCTAACACTGAACACTGAAGCTTTCTTT.

The chain employs TRBV28 and TRBJ1-1; D is uncertain. CDR1 MDHEN and CDR2 SYDVKM come from the germline V gene. The V end was cut by 5 bases, the J end by 4 bases, with 14 bases between. The CDR3 runs to 14 residues. CDR3 nucleotide sequence: TGTGCCAGCAGTCCACAAGGACGCAGCACTGAAGCTTTCTTT. The encoded protein is CASSPQGRSTEAFF.

The chain carries TRBV28 and TRBJ2-7; 7 bases align to TRBD1. This CDR3 region has 14 residues. The trim removed 6 bases at V and 2 bases at J, leaving 7 bases unmatched. Per germline, CDR1 MDHEN and CDR2 SYDVKM. CDR3 coding DNA: TGTGCCAGCAGCATTTCGACAGGGCCCTACGAGCAGTACTTC. Amino acid sequence: CASSISTGPYEQYF.

CDR3: CAWSVKLAGPLYNEQFF. The CDR3 DNA is TGTGCCTGGAGTGTAAAGCTAGCGGGACCCTTATACAATGAGCAGTTCTTC. The chain couples TRBV30 to TRBJ2-1; 9 positions match TRBD2. With V trimmed by 0 bases and J by 4 bases, 10 bases remained unmatched. The CDR3 is made up of 17 amino acids. The germline V gene encodes CDR1 GTSNPN and CDR2 SVGIG (reference sequence).

The chain recombines TRBV11-3 with TRBJ1-6, with no clear D. Looked up from germline, CDR1 is SGHNT and CDR2 is YENEEA. CDR3 size: 15 residues. With 3 bases removed from V and 6 bases from J, the gap between germline ends came to 12 bases. The CDR3 DNA sequence: TGTGCCAGCAGCTTCGGCAGAATTTCTAATTCACCCCTCCACTTT. Translating gives CASSFGRISNSPLHF.